Presented here are 17 T cell receptor beta chains from one specimen sequenced in a study of control samples from healthy donors and cancer patients. Using immunoSEQ multiplex PCR, the repertoire was profiled, and TCRdb retains in-frame clones only, with some absent. Of 150,000 to 200,000 clones in the sample, more than 85% were seen once. Sequencing was done on a sample of blood. The receptors derive from a woman aged 40 to 50 in good health.

The chain employs TRBV25-1 and TRBJ1-1; D is unresolved. V lost 1 base and J lost 1, with 13 bases in between. This CDR3 is built from 16 residues. Germline CDR1 and CDR2: MGHDK and SYGVNS. The CDR3: CASSESGKGKNTEAFF. The CDR3 DNA sequence: TGTGCCAGCAGTGAATCTGGTAAAGGGAAGAACACTGAAGCTTTCTTT.

This CDR3 is CASSSREEQYF. CDR3 DNA sequence: TGTGCCAGCAGCTCTAGGGAAGAGCAGTACTTC. The chain is built from TRBV5-6 and TRBJ2-7; no reliable D call. This CDR3 spans 11 amino acids. Germline V gives CDR1 SGHDT, CDR2 YYEEEE. The ends were cut back, 3 bases at V and 7 bases at J, with 8 bases in the middle.

V and J are TRBV6-5 and TRBJ1-3; D gene ambiguous. Per the germline V gene, CDR1 is MNHEY and CDR2 is SVGAGI. The CDR3 has 15 amino acids. Trimming took 2 bases from V and 0 from J, leaving 8 bases between them. CDR3 residues: CASSYQTASGNTIYF. CDR3 sequence (DNA): TGTGCCAGCAGTTACCAGACCGCCTCTGGAAACACCATATATTTT.

V usage is TRBV7-6 and J usage is TRBJ1-1, with 9 bases fitting TRBD1. In germline, CDR1 is SGHVS, CDR2 FNYEAQ. The junction had 8 bases not matched to a gene; V was cut back by 5 bases and J by 1 base. This CDR3 spans 16 amino acids. In nucleotides, the CDR3 is TGTGCCAGCAGCCATCGGGACAGGGACACGAACACTGAAGCTTTCTTT. Translated: CASSHRDRDTNTEAFF.

As regards this clone: The same CDR3 arises from other DNA sequences in this sample as well. The V call is TRBV4-1, the J call TRBJ1-2; the match to TRBD1 covers 8 bases. There are 15 residues in the CDR3. Trimming took 4 bases from V and 0 from J; bases not matched to a gene: 4. Germline loops: CDR1 MGHRA, CDR2 YSYEKL. CDR3: CASSLGQGPNYGYTF. In nucleotides, the CDR3 is TGCGCCAGCAGCCTAGGACAGGGACCTAACTATGGCTACACCTTC.

This clone was detected only once. The V and J genes are TRBV23-1 and TRBJ2-7; D is perhaps TRBD1 (6 bases). TRBV23-1 is treated as an ORF (open reading frame) with a function not yet certain. Deletions cut 0 bases from V and 6 bases from J, with 21 bases between. The CDR3 is 17 amino acids. CDR3 loop: CASSQSKGQGSLFEQYF. CDR3 in DNA: TGCGCCAGCAGTCAATCGAAGGGGCAGGGGAGCCTCTTCGAGCAGTACTTC.

The CDR3, as DNA: TGCGCCAGCAGCTGGGGTGGGACAGGGTCCAACGAGCAGTACTTC. This codes for CASSWGGTGSNEQYF. J is TRBJ2-7 and V is TRBV5-1, with 9 positions matching TRBD1. Germline CDR1 SGHRS, CDR2 YFSETQ. Unmatched junction bases numbered 9, after V lost 3 bases and J lost 5 bases. The CDR3 loop spans 15 amino acids.

This clone has a single count. Within the sample, other DNA sequences also encode this same CDR3. J is TRBJ2-7 and V is TRBV18; D ambiguous. The CDR3 length is 13 residues. CDR1 and CDR2 (germline): KGHSH, LQKENI. The V gene lost 0 bases and the J gene lost 5 bases, with 8 bases spanning the gap. CDR3 nucleotides: TGTGCCAGCTCACCACCGGGCAGTAACGAGCAGTACTTC. The encoded protein is CASSPPGSNEQYF.

The chain recombines TRBV5-5 with TRBJ2-7, with no clear D. The CDR3 loop spans 13 amino acids. CDR1 is SGHKS and CDR2 is YYEKEE in the germline V gene (reference sequence). Trimming took off 1 base at V and 0 bases at J, with 5 bases between the two ends. CDR3 in amino acids: CASSLTVSYEQYF. CDR3 sequence (DNA): TGTGCCAGCAGCTTGACAGTCTCCTACGAGCAGTACTTC.

The gene calls are TRBV7-2 and TRBJ2-7, with TRBD1 identical over 8 bases. J was trimmed by 6 bases and V by 1 base; bases with no gene match: 11. Germline CDR1 is SGHTA and CDR2 is FQGNSA. This CDR3 spans 16 amino acids. The CDR3 here is CASSLGPYAGGPEQYF. CDR3 nucleotide sequence: TGTGCCAGCAGCTTAGGACCCTACGCAGGGGGCCCCGAGCAGTACTTC.

The chain uses TRBV5-1 and TRBJ2-1; the D gene is possibly TRBD2 (5 bases). Germline lookup yields CDR1 SGHRS and CDR2 YFSETQ. The CDR3 runs to 16 residues. The ends were cut back, 2 bases at V and 0 bases at J, with 12 bases in the middle. In DNA, the CDR3 is TGCGCCAGCAGCTTTAACGGGGAGAGCTCCTACAATGAGCAGTTCTTC. It specifies CASSFNGESSYNEQFF. The whole variable domain, filled in from reference TRBV5-1 and TRBJ2-1, reads KAGVTQTPRYLIKTRGQQVTLSCSPISGHRSVSWYQQTPGQGLQFLFEYFSETQRNKGNFPGRFSGRQFSNSRSEMNVSTLELGDSALYLCASSFNGESSYNEQFFGPGTRLTVL.

In its sample, this clone was seen once. The rearrangement uses TRBV10-3 and TRBJ1-1; D uncertain. With 7 bases removed from V and 1 base from J, the gap between germline ends came to 13 bases. There are 14 residues in the CDR3. Germline V CDR1 and CDR2: ENHRY, SYGVKD. Here the CDR3 DNA reads TGTGCCATCAATTTCGAGGCCGGGAACACTGAAGCTTTCTTT. Translating it yields CAINFEAGNTEAFF.

The V gene is TRBV3-1 (or the pseudogene TRBV3-2), the J gene TRBJ2-7; 9 bases align to TRBD1. Trimming took 0 bases from V and 5 from J; bases not matched to a gene: 8. CDR3 length equals 16 residues. Germline CDR1 and CDR2: LGHDT and YNNKEL (reference sequence). DNA of the CDR3: TGTGCCAGCAGCCAAGATTGGACAGGGGAGTTGCACGAGCAGTACTTC. Its translation is CASSQDWTGELHEQYF.

This chain connects TRBV5-4 to TRBJ1-2; D gene ambiguous. This CDR3 contains 12 residues. CDR1 SGHNT and CDR2 YYREEE come from the germline V gene (reference sequence). Trimming left V 1 base short and J 4 bases short, with 5 bases between. The CDR3 DNA reads TGTGCCAGCAGCTTGCAGCCCTATGGCTACACCTTC. This sequence encodes CASSLQPYGYTF.

The chain carries TRBV18 and TRBJ2-1; 11 bases are a match to TRBD1. Germline V gene lookup returns CDR1 KGHSH and CDR2 LQKENI. V lost 4 bases to trimming and J lost 8 bases; unmatched junction nucleotides: 13. The CDR3 extends over 17 amino acids. CDR3 residues: CASSLEPDRGRRDEQFF. CDR3 coding DNA: TGTGCCAGCTCACTGGAGCCGGACAGGGGGCGACGAGATGAGCAGTTCTTC.

This chain connects TRBV6-5 to TRBJ1-2; 8 nucleotides align to TRBD1. The V gene end was trimmed by 0 bases and the J gene end by 5 bases; junction bases not matched to a gene: 2. The CDR3 consists of 14 residues. Germline V CDR1 and CDR2: MNHEY, SVGAGI. The CDR3 coding sequence is TGTGCCAGCAGTTACTCCAGGGGGCTATATGGCTACACCTTC. It yields the protein CASSYSRGLYGYTF.

This chain joins TRBV7-8 and TRBJ2-1; 13 bases line up with TRBD2. This CDR3 has 20 amino acids. Unmatched junction bases numbered 12, after V lost 4 bases and J lost 0 bases. Looked up from germline, CDR1 is SGHVS and CDR2 is FQNEAQ. CDR3 protein: CASSSRLAGGRVDSYNEQFF. The CDR3, as DNA: TGTGCCAGCAGCTCGCGACTAGCGGGGGGCCGGGTAGACTCCTACAATGAGCAGTTCTTC. Drawing the rest from reference TRBV7-8 and TRBJ2-1, the complete variable domain is GAGVSQSPRYKVAKRGQDVALRCDPISGHVSLFWYQQALGQGPEFLTYFQNEAQLDKSGLPSDRFFAERPEGSVSTLKIQRTQQEDSAVYLCASSSRLAGGRVDSYNEQFFGPGTRLTVL.